This T cell receptor beta chain was recovered during a study of shared clonotypes between healthy human individuals. A word on this clone: Its specificity is not known.

Trimming pared 4 bases from V and 8 bases from J, leaving 17 bases between. Germline lookup yields CDR1 LNHNV and CDR2 YYDKDF (reference sequence). The CDR3 is 14 amino acids. Overall study results and limits: Rarefaction exposed incomplete sorted-subset sequencing despite large depth. Some naive CD4 clonotypes, 4% to 6%, turned up in common across a few donors.

Genomic DNA from each subset was divided evenly over several immunoSEQ plates. Repertoires were generated with immunoSEQ multiplex PCR, while TCRdb's copy carries only in-frame clones and drops some. Here the sample spans roughly 2 million clones, under 97% being singletons. This TCR derives from a man between 18 and 35 years old in good health. The specimen sequenced was naive CD4+ T cells sorted from blood. Subset of the sample: CD45RA+ positively selected. V usage is TRBV15 and J usage is TRBJ1-1; TRBD1 might be the D (5 bases). DNA for the CDR3: TGTGCCACCAGCAAGACGCTCCAGGGATCCGAAGCTTTCTTT. It specifies CATSKTLQGSEAFF. The variable domain in full, with the rest retrieved from reference TRBV15 and TRBJ1-1, is DAMVIQNPRYQVTQFGKPVTLSCSQTLNHNVMYWYQQKSSQAPKLLFHYYDKDFNNEADTPDNFQSRRPNTSFCFLDIRSPGLGDTAMYLCATSKTLQGSEAFFGQGTRLTVV.